The 6 T cell receptor beta chains listed next were all sequenced from one sample in a study of beta chain features in type 1 diabetes (dated by TCRdb to the late 2010s). Library preparation used the immunoSEQ multiplex PCR assay. All of the isolated RNA was reverse transcribed with the High Capacity cDNA Reverse Transcription Kit, so expressed TCRB transcripts were sequenced. Drawn from immuneACCESS, this table holds only the in-frame rearrangements with V and J called that TCRdb kept. Clones are partly lost; checked studies trace under half to an unresolved V gene and leave the rest unexplained. The sample yields about 40,000 clones; 64% were counted once. The ten largest clones capture around 2% of the sample. The specimen sequenced was Tregs from blood. The cell subset or site label here, explained by the study, means: regulatory CD4+ T cells. All receptors come from a woman between 25 and 40 years old in good health.

In this sample, this clone turned up a few times. The J gene is TRBJ2-2, the V gene TRBV4-1, with D tentatively TRBD2 (6 bases). Trimming pared 3 bases from V and 1 base from J, leaving 6 bases between. CDR1 and CDR2 (germline): MGHRA, YSYEKL. CDR3 length equals 14 residues. The CDR3 DNA is TGCGCCAGCAGCCAGCGGGAGAACACCGGGGAGCTGTTTTTT. Its protein product is CASSQRENTGELFF.

This sequence joins TRBV7-3 and TRBJ2-1; maybe TRBD2 (5 bases). Germline CDR1 reads SGHTA; CDR2 reads FQGTGA. Trimming shortened V by 5 bases and J by 6 bases, and 17 bases separated the two germline ends. The length of the CDR3 is 15 residues. Written as DNA, the CDR3 is TGTGCCAGCAGCCCCCTAGCTCTCTTACTCAATGAGCAGTTCTTC. This sequence encodes CASSPLALLLNEQFF.

The CDR3 loop is CASSLEASGSWETQYF. CDR3 coding DNA: TGTGCCAGCAGCTTAGAGGCTAGCGGGAGTTGGGAGACCCAGTACTTC. This chain uses TRBV7-9 with TRBJ2-5; TRBD2 matches at 10 bases. The germline gives CDR1 SEHNR, CDR2 FQNEAQ (reference sequence). The length of the CDR3 is 16 residues. J was trimmed by 5 bases and V by 1 base; bases with no gene match: 7.

This chain joins TRBV21-1 and TRBJ2-5; TRBD1, the table's D call, was not compared with the DNA. Near its end, the DNA agrees better with TRBJ2-7, so the J call may be wrong. TRBV21-1 is given as a pseudogene. The CDR3 is made up of 17 amino acids. Written as DNA, the CDR3 is TGTGCCAGCAGCCCCAGGGGGGAGCAGTCATCGTCCTACGAGCAGTACTTC. Translating it yields CASSPRGEQSSSYEQYF.

This clone was found a few times. The CDR3 protein is CASSPPQGAFGNTIYF. The CDR3 DNA reads TGTGCCAGCTCACCGCCCCAGGGGGCTTTCGGAAACACCATATATTTT. This chain connects TRBV18 to TRBJ1-3, with 8 bases aligning to TRBD1. This CDR3 contains 16 residues. Germline V CDR1 and CDR2: KGHSH, LQKENI. After removal of 3 bases from V and 4 bases from J, the junction contained 8 bases not matched to a gene.

The chain uses TRBV5-1 and TRBJ1-1; TRBD1 matches 11 bases. Germline lookup yields CDR1 SGHRS and CDR2 YFSETQ. V was pared by 4 bases and J by 4 bases, with 6 bases of the junction left unmatched. The length of the CDR3 is 15 residues. CDR3 residues: CASSVSGTGGTEAFF. Here the CDR3 DNA reads TGCGCCAGCAGCGTATCCGGGACAGGGGGCACTGAAGCTTTCTTT.